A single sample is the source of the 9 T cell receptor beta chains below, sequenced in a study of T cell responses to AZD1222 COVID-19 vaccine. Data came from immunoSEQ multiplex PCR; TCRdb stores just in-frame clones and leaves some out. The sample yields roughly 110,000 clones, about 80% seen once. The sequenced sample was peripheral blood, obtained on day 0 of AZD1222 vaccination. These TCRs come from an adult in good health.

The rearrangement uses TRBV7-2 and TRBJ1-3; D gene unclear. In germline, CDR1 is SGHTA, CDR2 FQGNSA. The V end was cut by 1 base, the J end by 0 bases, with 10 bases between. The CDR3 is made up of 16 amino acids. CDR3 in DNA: TGTGCCAGCAGCTTAGTTTCGGCCGTCTCTGGAAACACCATATATTTT. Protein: CASSLVSAVSGNTIYF.

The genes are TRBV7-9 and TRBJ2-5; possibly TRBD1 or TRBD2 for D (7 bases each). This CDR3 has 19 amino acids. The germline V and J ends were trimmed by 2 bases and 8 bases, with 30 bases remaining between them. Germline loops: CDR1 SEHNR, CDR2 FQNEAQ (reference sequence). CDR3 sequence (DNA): TGTGCCAGCAGCTTACGGGGAGGGGGCCCTGTTTCGCACCTTTTTACCCAGTACTTC. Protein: CASSLRGGGPVSHLFTQYF.

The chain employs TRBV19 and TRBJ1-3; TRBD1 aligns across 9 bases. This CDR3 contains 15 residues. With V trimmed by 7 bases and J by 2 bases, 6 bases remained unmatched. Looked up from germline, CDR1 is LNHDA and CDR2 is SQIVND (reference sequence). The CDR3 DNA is TGTGCCAGTACCCGGGACAGGGAGGCTGGAAACACCATATATTTT. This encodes CASTRDREAGNTIYF.

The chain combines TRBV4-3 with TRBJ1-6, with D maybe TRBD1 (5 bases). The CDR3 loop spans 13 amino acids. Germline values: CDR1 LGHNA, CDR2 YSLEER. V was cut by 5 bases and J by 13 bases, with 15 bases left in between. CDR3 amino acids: CASSGTPGGPLHF. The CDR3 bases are TGCGCCAGCAGCGGGACCCCGGGCGGGCCCCTCCACTTT.

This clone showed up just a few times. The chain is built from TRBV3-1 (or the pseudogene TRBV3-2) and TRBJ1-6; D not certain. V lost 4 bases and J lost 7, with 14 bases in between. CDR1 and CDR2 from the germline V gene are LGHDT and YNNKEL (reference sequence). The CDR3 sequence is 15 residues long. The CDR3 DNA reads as TGTGCCAGCAGCCGGACCGAGGTGTCCAATTCACCCCTCCACTTT. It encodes CASSRTEVSNSPLHF.

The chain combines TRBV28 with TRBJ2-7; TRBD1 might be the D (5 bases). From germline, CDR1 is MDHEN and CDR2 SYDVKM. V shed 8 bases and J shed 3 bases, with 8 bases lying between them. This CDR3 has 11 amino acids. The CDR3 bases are TGTGCCAGCCAGGACAACTACGAGCAGTACTTC. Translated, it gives CASQDNYEQYF.

CDR3 coding DNA: TGTGCCAGCAGCCATAGGGGGACAGGGGTTTCACCCCTCCACTTT. It is translated as CASSHRGTGVSPLHF. This chain links TRBV3-1 (or the pseudogene TRBV3-2) with TRBJ1-6; 10 positions agree with TRBD1. Per the germline V gene, CDR1 is LGHDT and CDR2 is YNNKEL (reference sequence). This CDR3 is built from 15 residues. J was trimmed by 9 bases and V by 3 bases; bases with no gene match: 5.

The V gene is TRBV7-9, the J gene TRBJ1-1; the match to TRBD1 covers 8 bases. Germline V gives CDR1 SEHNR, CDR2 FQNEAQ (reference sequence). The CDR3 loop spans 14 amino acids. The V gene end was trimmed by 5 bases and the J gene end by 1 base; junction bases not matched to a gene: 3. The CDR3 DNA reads TGTGCCAGCAGCACCGGGACAGGGAACACTGAAGCTTTCTTT. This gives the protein CASSTGTGNTEAFF.

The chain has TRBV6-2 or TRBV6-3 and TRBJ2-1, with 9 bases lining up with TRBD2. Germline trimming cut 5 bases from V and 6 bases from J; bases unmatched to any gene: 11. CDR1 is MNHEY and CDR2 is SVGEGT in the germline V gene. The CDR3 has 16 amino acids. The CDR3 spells CASSQRGLANSNEQFF. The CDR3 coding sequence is TGTGCCAGCAGTCAAAGAGGACTAGCGAACTCCAATGAGCAGTTCTTC.